The clone carrying this TCR beta chain has ten or more counts. Its matching antigen is unknown. TCRdb used MiXCR to reprocess the 5' RACE reads, holding one entry per CDR3 protein. This sample has about 36,000 distinct CDR3 sequences; approximately 6% occur once, and the top ten carry about 12%. This entry belongs to a study of CD8 T cells in ankylosing spondylitis. General study results and limits: Matched ankylosing spondylitis synovial fluid reportedly contained a significantly enriched population of disease-linked clones.

The CDR3 extends over 14 amino acids. Trimming took 3 bases from V and 7 from J, leaving 10 bases between them. Sequencing input: blood, either unsorted or a sorted T cell fraction (not recorded which). The source of this sequence is a male donor with ankylosing spondylitis or in good health (not recorded which). The J gene is TRBJ1-6, the V gene TRBV12-3 or TRBV12-4; D remains unclear. The CDR3 here is CASSLVRPNSPLHF. Written as DNA, the CDR3 is TGTGCCAGCAGTTTGGTCCGTCCCAATTCACCCCTCCACTTT.